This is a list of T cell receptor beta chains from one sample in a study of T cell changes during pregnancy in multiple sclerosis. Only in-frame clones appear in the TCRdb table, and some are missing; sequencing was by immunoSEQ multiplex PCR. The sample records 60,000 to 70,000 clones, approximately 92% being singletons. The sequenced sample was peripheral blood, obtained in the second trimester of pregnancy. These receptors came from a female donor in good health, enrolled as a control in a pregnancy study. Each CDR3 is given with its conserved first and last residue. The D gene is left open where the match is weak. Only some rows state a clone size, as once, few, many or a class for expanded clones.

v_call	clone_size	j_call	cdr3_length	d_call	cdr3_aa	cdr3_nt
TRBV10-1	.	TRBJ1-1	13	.	CASSLTGNTEAFF	TGCGCCAGCAGTCTGACGGGGAACACTGAAGCTTTCTTT
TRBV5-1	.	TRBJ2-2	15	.	CASSLERAGAGELFF	TGCGCCAGCAGCTTGGAACGGGCAGGGGCCGGGGAGCTGTTTTTT
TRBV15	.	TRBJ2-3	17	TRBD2	CATSSGLAGVSTDTQYF	TGTGCCACCAGCTCGGGACTAGCGGGGGTTAGCACAGATACGCAGTATTTT
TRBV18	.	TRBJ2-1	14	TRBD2	CASSPGLEINEQFF	TGTGCCAGCTCACCGGGACTAGAAATCAATGAGCAGTTCTTC
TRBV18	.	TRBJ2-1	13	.	CASSPPPAGGKFF	TGTGCCAGCTCACCACCTCCGGCAGGGGGGAAGTTCTTC
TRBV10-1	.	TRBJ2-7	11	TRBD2	CAAGGFDEQYF	TGCGCCGCGGGAGGGTTCGACGAGCAGTACTTC
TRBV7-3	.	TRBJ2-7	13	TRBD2	CASSLSGDYEQYF	TGTGCCAGCAGTCTCAGCGGGGACTACGAGCAGTACTTC
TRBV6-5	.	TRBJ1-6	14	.	CASSYTGSNSPLHF	TGTGCCAGCAGTTACACAGGGTCTAATTCACCCCTCCACTTT
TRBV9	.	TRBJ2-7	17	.	CASSVGSKGQKPIEQYF	TGTGCCAGCAGCGTAGGAAGCAAAGGACAGAAACCGATCGAGCAGTACTTC
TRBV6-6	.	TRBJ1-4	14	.	CASSRTASNEKLFF	TGTGCCAGCAGTCGGACAGCGAGTAATGAAAAACTGTTTTTT
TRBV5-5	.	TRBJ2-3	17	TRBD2	CASSLPPSGVATDTQYF	TGTGCCAGCAGCCTGCCCCCTAGCGGGGTAGCCACAGATACGCAGTATTTT
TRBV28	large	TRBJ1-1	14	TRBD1	CASRDRQGKTEAFF	TGTGCCAGCAGAGACCGACAGGGAAAAACTGAAGCTTTCTTT
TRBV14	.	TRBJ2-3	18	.	CASSQVPVTVSPADTQYF	TGTGCCAGCAGCCAAGTACCGGTGACAGTTTCTCCAGCAGATACGCAGTATTTT
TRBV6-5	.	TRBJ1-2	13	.	CASSYTGIEGYTF	TGTGCCAGCAGTTACACAGGGATCGAGGGCTACACCTTC
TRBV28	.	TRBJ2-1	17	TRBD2	CASSPPFGGSSYNEQFF	TGTGCCAGCAGTCCCCCTTTTGGCGGGAGCTCCTACAATGAGCAGTTCTTC
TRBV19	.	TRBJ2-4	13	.	CASSIRSGDIQYF	TGTGCCAGTAGTATTCGTTCGGGGGACATTCAGTACTTC
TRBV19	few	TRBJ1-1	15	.	CASSILDGMNTEAFF	TGTGCCAGTAGTATTTTGGACGGGATGAACACTGAAGCTTTCTTT
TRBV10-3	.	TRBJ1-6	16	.	CAISESPGRDNSPLHF	TGTGCCATCAGTGAGTCCCCCGGGAGGGATAATTCACCCCTCCACTTT
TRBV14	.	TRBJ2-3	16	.	CASSQFPGLSTDTQYF	TGTGCCAGCAGCCAGTTTCCGGGACTTTCCACAGATACGCAGTATTTT
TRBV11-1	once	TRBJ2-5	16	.	CASSLAGRPTQETQYF	TGTGCCAGCAGCTTAGCGGGGAGACCCACTCAAGAGACCCAGTACTTC
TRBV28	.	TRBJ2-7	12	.	CASSPSPLEQYF	TGTGCCAGCAGTCCCTCCCCTCTCGAGCAGTACTTC
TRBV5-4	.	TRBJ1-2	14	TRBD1	CASSTTGGGYGYTF	TGTGCCAGCAGCACGACAGGGGGTGGCTATGGCTACACCTTC
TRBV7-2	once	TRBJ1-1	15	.	CASSLLGGKGTEAFF	TGTGCCAGCAGCTTGTTGGGGGGGAAGGGCACTGAAGCTTTCTTT
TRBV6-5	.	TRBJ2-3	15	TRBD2	CASSWTSGKGDTQYF	TGTGCCAGCAGTTGGACTAGCGGGAAGGGAGATACGCAGTATTTT
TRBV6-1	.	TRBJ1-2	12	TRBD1	CASSGDSYGYTF	TGTGCCAGCAGTGGGGACAGTTATGGCTACACCTTC
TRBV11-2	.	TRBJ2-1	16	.	CASSLDAGLSYNEQFF	TGTGCCAGCAGCTTAGATGCAGGGCTAAGCTACAATGAGCAGTTCTTC
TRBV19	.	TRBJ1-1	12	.	CASTGVNTEAFF	TGTGCCAGTACCGGGGTGAACACTGAAGCTTTCTTT
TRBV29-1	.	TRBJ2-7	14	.	CSAPGQSGLYEQYF	TGCAGCGCCCCCGGACAGAGCGGATTATACGAGCAGTACTTC
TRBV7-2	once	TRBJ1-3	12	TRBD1	CASSSQGSTIYF	TGTGCCAGCAGCTCACAGGGGTCCACCATATATTTT
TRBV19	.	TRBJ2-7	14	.	CASSMEGKAYEQYF	TGTGCCAGTAGTATGGAGGGGAAGGCCTACGAGCAGTACTTC
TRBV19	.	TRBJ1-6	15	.	CASSIGQGYNSPLHF	TGTGCCAGTAGTATTGGTCAGGGTTATAATTCACCCCTCCACTTT
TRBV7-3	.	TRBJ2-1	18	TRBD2	CASSLRPSGTSGRYEQFF	TGTGCCAGCAGCTTACGGCCTTCCGGGACTAGCGGGCGGTATGAGCAGTTCTTC
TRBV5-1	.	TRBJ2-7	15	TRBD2	CASSWGVAGSYEQYF	TGCGCCAGCAGCTGGGGGGTAGCGGGGTCCTACGAGCAGTACTTC
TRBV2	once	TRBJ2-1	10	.	CASSFYEQFF	TGTGCCAGCAGCTTCTATGAGCAGTTCTTC
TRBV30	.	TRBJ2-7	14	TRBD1	CACTSGGWPYEQYF	TGTGCCTGCACCTCAGGGGGCTGGCCCTACGAGCAGTACTTC
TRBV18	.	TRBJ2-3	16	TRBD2	CASSPPAGGSADTQYF	TGTGCCAGCTCACCACCGGCGGGAGGGTCGGCAGATACGCAGTATTTT
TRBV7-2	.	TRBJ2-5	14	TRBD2	CASSFGGAGETQYF	TGTGCCAGCAGCTTCGGGGGGGCCGGAGAGACCCAGTACTTC
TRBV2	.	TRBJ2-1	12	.	CASSPRDNEQFF	TGTGCCAGCAGTCCCCGGGACAATGAGCAGTTCTTC
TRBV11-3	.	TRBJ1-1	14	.	CASSSMGANTEAFF	TGTGCCAGCAGTTCTATGGGGGCGAACACTGAAGCTTTCTTT